The rows below give T cell receptor beta chains drawn from one sample of a study of blood T cell repertoires in COVID-19. TCRdb keeps only in-frame clones here, not all; method: immunoSEQ multiplex PCR. The repertoire holds more than 200,000 clones, with about 84% as singletons. The sequenced material came from PBMCs or T cells enriched from blood (not recorded which). These receptors were taken from a woman in her thirties or forties with acute COVID-19. Each CDR3 is given with its conserved first and last residue. A D gene is named only where the DNA matches it firmly. Clone size is shown for a subset of rows, as once, few, many or a class of expanded clone.

length	size	J	D	V	CDR3	DNA
13	once	TRBJ1-2	.	TRBV7-9	CASSQQGDYGYTF	TGTGCCAGCAGCCAACAGGGTGACTATGGCTACACCTTC
14	.	TRBJ1-2	.	TRBV2	CASRDGTSPYGYTF	TGTGCCAGCAGGGACGGGACATCCCCATATGGCTACACCTTC
14	.	TRBJ1-5	.	TRBV19	CASSMTGLNQPQHF	TGTGCCAGTAGTATGACAGGCCTCAATCAGCCCCAGCATTTT
16	.	TRBJ2-7	TRBD1	TRBV28	CASSFPGQGAKNEQYF	TGTGCCAGCAGTTTCCCGGGACAGGGGGCAAAGAACGAGCAGTACTTC
15	.	TRBJ2-7	TRBD1	TRBV7-9	CASSSNRGQPYEQYF	TGTGCCAGCAGCTCAAACAGGGGGCAGCCATACGAGCAGTACTTC
14	.	TRBJ2-7	TRBD2	TRBV27	CASSLGLVSYEQYF	TGTGCCAGCAGTTTGGGACTAGTTTCCTACGAGCAGTACTTC
17	.	TRBJ2-1	TRBD2	TRBV7-2	CASSLLPLAGVGFEQFF	TGTGCCAGCAGCTTACTTCCCCTAGCGGGAGTGGGATTTGAGCAGTTCTTC
18	once	TRBJ2-2	TRBD2	TRBV5-1	CASSLESPSGSYTGELFF	TGCGCCAGCAGCCTAGAATCCCCTAGCGGGAGTTACACCGGGGAGCTGTTTTTT
16	.	TRBJ2-5	.	TRBV9	CASSVDPGKVQETQYF	TGTGCCAGCAGCGTAGACCCAGGGAAGGTCCAAGAGACCCAGTACTTC
15	.	TRBJ2-1	TRBD2	TRBV9	CASSALAGNDNEQFF	TGTGCCAGCAGCGCCCTAGCGGGAAACGACAATGAGCAGTTCTTC
15	.	TRBJ1-5	.	TRBV28	CASTGLITSNQPQHF	TGTGCCAGCACGGGACTAATCACTAGCAATCAGCCCCAGCATTTT
13	.	TRBJ1-1	.	TRBV5-4	CASRRDLNTEAFF	TGTGCCAGCAGAAGGGACTTGAACACTGAAGCTTTCTTT
14	few	TRBJ1-2	TRBD1	TRBV10-3	CAIRDGTVNYGYTF	TGTGCCATCAGGGACGGGACAGTTAACTATGGCTACACCTTC
16	few	TRBJ2-2	.	TRBV3-1/TRBV3-2	CASSQGSGAGPGELFF	TGTGCCAGCAGCCAAGGGTCAGGGGCAGGGCCCGGGGAGCTGTTTTTT
10	.	TRBJ2-1	.	TRBV12-3/TRBV12-4	CASSHREQFF	TGTGCCAGCAGTCACCGGGAGCAGTTCTTC
16	.	TRBJ2-7	TRBD2	TRBV7-8	CASSRTSGLASYEQYF	TGTGCCAGCAGCCGAACATCCGGACTAGCGTCCTACGAGCAGTACTTC
14	.	TRBJ2-3	TRBD1	TRBV5-1	CASSSGQLTDTQYF	TGCGCCAGCAGCTCGGGACAGCTCACAGATACGCAGTATTTT
15	once	TRBJ2-1	.	TRBV6-4	CASSEGSRPYNEQFF	TGTGCCAGCAGTGAGGGGAGTCGCCCCTACAATGAGCAGTTCTTC
13	.	TRBJ2-7	TRBD1	TRBV5-1	CASSLSGGYEQYF	TGCGCCAGCAGCTTGTCAGGGGGCTACGAGCAGTACTTC
14	.	TRBJ2-3	.	TRBV6-5	CASNVGRNTDTQYF	TGTGCCAGCAACGTGGGGAGGAACACAGATACGCAGTATTTT
14	.	TRBJ1-6	TRBD1	TRBV6-5	CASSSDRGNSPLHF	TGTGCCAGCAGCTCGGACAGGGGCAATTCACCCCTCCACTTT
15	.	TRBJ2-5	TRBD2	TRBV28	CASSLLRLAEETQYF	TGTGCCAGCAGTCTACTCAGGCTAGCGGAAGAGACCCAGTACTTC
14	.	TRBJ1-5	.	TRBV28	CASSLSQNNQPQHF	TGTGCCAGCAGTTTGTCCCAGAATAATCAGCCCCAGCATTTT
15	.	TRBJ1-6	.	TRBV29-1	CSVSSGASYNSPLHF	TGCAGCGTTAGCTCAGGGGCGTCCTATAATTCACCCCTCCACTTT
12	.	TRBJ1-5	.	TRBV29-1	CSVGGLNQPQHF	TGCAGCGTTGGAGGTCTCAATCAGCCCCAGCATTTT
15	.	TRBJ2-7	TRBD2	TRBV6-4	CASSEDGTSRDEQYF	TGTGCCAGCAGTGAAGACGGGACTAGCCGAGACGAGCAGTACTTC
15	.	TRBJ1-4	.	TRBV28	CASRKQVATNEKLFF	TGTGCCAGCAGAAAACAGGTGGCAACTAATGAAAAACTGTTTTTT
15	.	TRBJ1-2	.	TRBV2	CASSEADRGGKGYTF	TGTGCCAGCAGTGAAGCGGATAGGGGTGGCAAAGGCTACACCTTC
14	few	TRBJ1-6	TRBD1	TRBV27	CASNRDRGNSPLHF	TGTGCCAGCAACCGGGACAGGGGCAATTCACCCCTCCACTTT
16	.	TRBJ1-3	.	TRBV9	CASSVGWAYSGNTIYF	TGTGCCAGCAGCGTAGGGTGGGCGTACTCTGGAAACACCATATATTTT
16	once	TRBJ2-1	TRBD1	TRBV5-1	CASSSQTGGSYNEQFF	TGCGCCAGCAGCTCTCAGACAGGGGGCTCCTACAATGAGCAGTTCTTC
15	few	TRBJ2-1	.	TRBV28	CASSLIGGPYNEQFF	TGTGCCAGCAGTTTGATAGGAGGGCCCTACAATGAGCAGTTCTTC
14	.	TRBJ1-1	.	TRBV5-1	CASSPDTLNTEAFF	TGCGCCAGCAGCCCGGACACCCTGAACACTGAAGCTTTCTTT
14	.	TRBJ2-3	TRBD2	TRBV30	CAWRTAGGADTQYF	TGTGCCTGGAGGACAGCGGGAGGAGCAGATACGCAGTATTTT
15	once	TRBJ2-2	.	TRBV3-1/TRBV3-2	CASSQVKRVTGELFF	TGTGCCAGCAGCCAAGTAAAGCGGGTGACCGGGGAGCTGTTTTTT
16	.	TRBJ2-1	TRBD2	TRBV11-3	CASSFGPMAGANEQFF	TGTGCCAGCAGCTTTGGGCCCATGGCGGGAGCCAATGAGCAGTTCTTC
14	few	TRBJ2-7	TRBD2	TRBV5-1	CASSPGDYSYEQYF	TGCGCCAGCAGCCCGGGGGACTATTCCTACGAGCAGTACTTC
15	.	TRBJ2-7	TRBD2	TRBV7-2	CASSLTGGHFYEQYF	TGTGCCAGCAGCCTGACGGGGGGGCACTTCTACGAGCAGTACTTC
14	.	TRBJ2-7	.	TRBV7-9	CASSVGTGVNEQYF	TGTGCCAGCAGCGTGGGGACGGGAGTAAACGAGCAGTACTTC